The rows below give T cell receptor beta chains drawn from one sample of a study of a mutant IDH1 vaccine in newly diagnosed glioma. Profiling relied on immunoSEQ multiplex PCR, and the TCRdb table lists in-frame clones only, not all of them. The data contain more than 50,000 clones, approximately 83% of them singletons. The sample here was PBMCs, taken from a glioma patient treated with radiotherapy, temozolomide or both. The receptors originated from a man aged 30 to 45 with glioma. Each CDR3 is given with its conserved first and last residue. The D gene is left open where the match is weak. Not all rows give a size; the values are once, few, many and, for expanded clones, a class.

V	D	J	size	CDR3	DNA
TRBV29-1	NA	TRBJ2-7	once	CSVGEGRGGGQYF	TGCAGCGTTGGTGAGGGGCGCGGAGGCGGGCAGTACTTC
TRBV5-1	NA	TRBJ2-4	NA	CASSLATSSLAKNIQYF	TGCGCCAGCAGCTTAGCGACATCGTCCCTAGCCAAAAACATTCAGTACTTC
TRBV6-1	NA	TRBJ1-5	NA	CASIVGFPSNQPQHF	TGTGCCAGCATCGTCGGATTCCCTAGCAATCAGCCCCAGCATTTT
TRBV5-1	TRBD2	TRBJ2-2	few	CASSLDGGITGELFF	TGCGCCAGCAGCTTGGACGGGGGGATCACCGGGGAGCTGTTTTTT
TRBV7-8	NA	TRBJ1-5	NA	CASSLMVGRGSFGNQPQHF	TGTGCCAGCAGCTTAATGGTCGGGAGGGGTAGTTTTGGCAATCAGCCCCAGCATTTT
TRBV5-1	TRBD1	TRBJ1-2	NA	CASSLPTGRDRDSYGYTF	TGCGCCAGCAGCCTGCCGACGGGTCGGGACAGGGACTCCTATGGCTACACCTTC
TRBV18	NA	TRBJ1-1	NA	CASSPAQRNTEAFF	TGTGCCAGCTCACCGGCTCAGCGGAACACTGAAGCTTTCTTT
TRBV5-1	NA	TRBJ1-1	few	CASSMPGGHRNTEAFF	TGCGCCAGCAGCATGCCGGGCGGGCATCGGAACACTGAAGCTTTCTTT
TRBV18	NA	TRBJ1-4	once	CASSPTGTLATNEKLFF	TGTGCCAGCTCACCAACCGGCACACTTGCAACTAATGAAAAACTGTTTTTT
TRBV7-2	TRBD1	TRBJ1-1	NA	CASSLVGRGSTEAFF	TGTGCCAGCAGCTTAGTAGGCAGGGGGAGCACTGAAGCTTTCTTT
TRBV11-2	TRBD2	TRBJ2-1	once	CASSLGGGGFNEQFF	TGTGCCAGCAGCTTAGGAGGCGGGGGGTTTAATGAGCAGTTCTTC
TRBV4-1	NA	TRBJ2-2	NA	CASSQVPTRDNTGELFF	TGCGCCAGCAGCCAAGTTCCCACGCGGGATAACACCGGGGAGCTGTTTTTT
TRBV6-4	NA	TRBJ2-2	medium-sized	CASSAGNTGELFF	TGTGCCAGCAGTGCGGGGAACACCGGGGAGCTGTTTTTT
TRBV21-1	NA	TRBJ1-5	NA	CASTSNNQVVSTPGGQPQHF	TGTGCCAGCACCTCAAACAATCAGGTCGTGTCCACCCCCGGCGGTCAGCCCCAGCATTTT
TRBV19	NA	TRBJ1-5	NA	CASSTGRQGGNQPQHF	TGTGCCAGTAGTACCGGACGTCAAGGGGGCAATCAGCCCCAGCATTTT
TRBV2	NA	TRBJ2-7	NA	CASNSPRQVSSYEQYF	TGTGCCAGCAATTCACCGAGACAGGTGAGCTCCTACGAGCAGTACTTC
TRBV7-2	TRBD1	TRBJ1-6	NA	CASSRDREAPLHF	TGTGCCAGCAGCCGCGACAGGGAAGCACCCCTCCACTTT
TRBV10-2	NA	TRBJ1-2	NA	CASSDGSRGRANYGYTF	TGCGCCAGCAGTGACGGGTCAAGGGGTAGAGCTAACTATGGCTACACCTTC
TRBV7-9	TRBD1	TRBJ1-2	NA	CASSQEPGQGIYGYTF	TGTGCCAGCAGCCAGGAGCCGGGACAGGGGATCTATGGCTACACCTTC
TRBV5-1	TRBD1	TRBJ1-6	once	CASSHTTGGAMNSPLHF	TGCGCCAGCAGCCACACTACAGGGGGCGCGATGAATTCACCCCTCCACTTT
TRBV5-1	NA	TRBJ2-7	NA	CASSWTGAYEQYF	TGCGCCAGCAGCTGGACGGGGGCCTACGAGCAGTACTTC
TRBV25-1	TRBD1	TRBJ1-6	NA	CASSGDRGAYNSPLHF	TGTGCCAGCAGTGGTGACAGGGGGGCGTATAATTCACCCCTCCACTTT
TRBV5-1	TRBD2	TRBJ2-5	NA	CASSSSSGGTGTQYF	TGCGCCAGCAGCTCATCTAGCGGGGGGACCGGGACCCAGTACTTC
TRBV19	TRBD1	TRBJ2-2	NA	CASSIRDRDPGELFF	TGTGCCAGTAGTATTCGGGACAGGGATCCCGGGGAGCTGTTTTTT
TRBV9	NA	TRBJ2-6	once	CASSVGGRSGANVLTF	TGTGCCAGCAGCGTAGGCGGAAGATCTGGGGCCAACGTCCTGACTTTC
TRBV27	TRBD1	TRBJ1-2	NA	CASSTRTGPKGYTF	TGTGCCAGCAGCACTAGGACAGGCCCTAAAGGCTACACCTTC
TRBV5-4	TRBD1	TRBJ2-7	NA	CASSSVNLRGTGGYEQYF	TGTGCCAGCAGCTCGGTAAATTTAAGAGGGACAGGGGGCTACGAGCAGTACTTC
TRBV14	TRBD1	TRBJ1-6	few	CASSSPTGRNSPLHF	TGTGCCAGCAGCTCGCCGACAGGGCGGAATTCACCCCTCCACTTT
TRBV6-4	TRBD2	TRBJ2-2	NA	CASSESSGGAGELFF	TGTGCCAGCAGTGAATCTAGCGGGGGTGCCGGGGAGCTGTTTTTT
TRBV11-2	TRBD1	TRBJ2-1	NA	CASSPGTGIGNNEQFF	TGTGCCAGCAGCCCCGGGACAGGGATTGGGAACAATGAGCAGTTCTTC
TRBV5-1	TRBD2	TRBJ2-5	NA	CASSLWLAGARETQYF	TGCGCCAGCAGCTTGTGGCTAGCGGGGGCTAGGGAGACCCAGTACTTC
TRBV5-5	NA	TRBJ2-7	NA	CASSLRQASSYEQYF	TGTGCCAGCAGCTTACGACAGGCCAGCTCCTACGAGCAGTACTTC
TRBV5-6	NA	TRBJ1-6	NA	CASSLAEGRSPLHF	TGTGCCAGCAGCTTGGCTGAGGGCAGATCACCCCTCCACTTT
TRBV6-1	TRBD1	TRBJ1-2	NA	CASSTVGTVGRGYTF	TGTGCCAGCAGTACCGTCGGGACAGTTGGCCGGGGCTACACCTTC
TRBV7-9	TRBD2	TRBJ2-1	NA	CASSLGLAGPSYNEQFF	TGTGCCAGCAGCTTAGGGCTAGCGGGGCCCTCCTACAATGAGCAGTTCTTC
TRBV27	NA	TRBJ1-2	NA	CASSPLLDRAYGYTF	TGTGCCAGCAGTCCGCTCCTGGACAGAGCTTATGGCTACACCTTC
TRBV18	NA	TRBJ2-3	NA	CASSPPTGQSTDTQYF	TGTGCCAGCTCACCACCGACAGGACAAAGCACAGATACGCAGTATTTT
TRBV29-1	NA	TRBJ2-5	NA	CSVSDRETQYF	TGCAGCGTTTCTGACAGGGAGACCCAGTACTTC
TRBV9	TRBD1	TRBJ1-1	NA	CASSVTTGGRNTEAFF	TGTGCCAGCAGCGTTACTACAGGGGGCAGGAACACTGAGGCTTTCTTT
TRBV18	NA	TRBJ1-2	NA	CASSPEAGSNYGYTF	TGTGCCAGCTCACCAGAGGCAGGATCTAACTATGGCTACACCTTC
TRBV25-1	TRBD1	TRBJ1-2	NA	CASCATGGVGFYGYTF	TGTGCCAGCTGTGCGACAGGGGGAGTGGGATTCTATGGCTACACCTTC
TRBV2	NA	TRBJ2-2	once	CASRRIGNTGELFF	TGTGCCAGCAGGAGGATCGGGAACACCGGGGAGCTGTTTTTT
TRBV4-1	TRBD1	TRBJ1-5	NA	CASSQDFRTGSLQPQHF	TGCGCCAGCAGCCAAGATTTCAGGACAGGGAGTTTACAGCCCCAGCATTTT
TRBV7-9	TRBD1	TRBJ1-2	NA	CASSLPQGSNYGYTF	TGTGCCAGCAGCTTGCCACAGGGGTCTAACTATGGCTACACCTTC
TRBV12-5	NA	TRBJ2-7	NA	CASLGTPTYEQYF	TGTGCTAGCCTCGGGACACCGACCTACGAGCAGTACTTC
TRBV20-1	NA	TRBJ2-7	NA	CSATAVNEQYF	TGCAGTGCTACCGCAGTGAACGAGCAGTACTTC
TRBV11-2	NA	TRBJ1-1	few	CASSAQTRAEAFF	TGTGCCAGCAGCGCCCAGACACGAGCTGAAGCTTTCTTT
TRBV7-2	NA	TRBJ1-4	NA	CASSNSPGALRGKLFF	TGTGCCAGCAGCAATAGTCCGGGAGCCTTGCGGGGAAAACTGTTTTTT
TRBV5-8	NA	TRBJ2-7	NA	CASSLGLVEQYF	TGTGCCAGCAGCTTGGGGCTGGTCGAGCAGTACTTC
TRBV5-4	NA	TRBJ2-7	NA	CASSTTRKDEQYF	TGTGCCAGCAGCACCACCAGGAAGGACGAGCAGTACTTC
TRBV6-1	TRBD1	TRBJ1-5	NA	CASSEDRGSLQPQHF	TGTGCCAGCAGTGAGGACAGGGGGTCGCTTCAGCCCCAGCATTTT
TRBV19	TRBD1	TRBJ1-2	NA	CASWDRGIGGYTF	TGTGCCAGCTGGGACAGGGGGATTGGCGGCTACACCTTC
TRBV28	TRBD1	TRBJ1-1	NA	CASSFRRGGRTEAFF	TGTGCCAGCAGTTTTCGCCGAGGGGGCCGGACTGAAGCTTTCTTT
TRBV21-1	NA	TRBJ1-1	few	CASSPPDRGAFF	TGTGCCAGCAGCCCCCCGGACAGGGGCGCTTTCTTT